This T cell receptor beta chain was profiled in a study of T cell responses to AZD1222 COVID-19 vaccine. General study findings and limits: Spike-wide coverage was observed for vaccine-associated CD4 TCRs, with dominant responses at 160-218 and 743-854. At baseline, just five to seven AZD1222 recipients tested seropositive. Repertoire sampling was restricted to post-peak T cell response timepoints.

Turning to this clone: Its antigen is unknown.

Measured with immunoSEQ multiplex PCR; TCRdb has only the in-frame clones, and not every one. This sample has 99,000 or so clones; about 93% occur once, and the top ten carry about 5%. With 0 bases removed from V and 6 bases from J, the gap between germline ends came to 5 bases. Germline V CDR1 and CDR2: LGHNT, FRNRAP. This CDR3 region has 13 residues. This chain joins TRBV12-5 and TRBJ2-2; no definite D call. The sequence was obtained from an adult in good health. The sequencing used peripheral blood, collected on day 0 of AZD1222 vaccination. CDR3 sequence reads: CASGLVSAGELFF. The CDR3 DNA reads as TGTGCTAGTGGTTTGGTTTCTGCCGGGGAGCTGTTTTTT.